These 26 T cell receptor beta chains were sequenced from one sample in a study of blood T cells in healthy people across ages. With a J-beta primer mix and a sample-barcoded 5' primer, a second PCR ran roughly 6 to 11 cycles. TCRdb processed the 5' RACE reads anew with MiXCR; each CDR3 protein has one entry. Of about 970,000 distinct CDR3 sequences in the sample, 51% were seen once. The specimen was blood. These receptors originate from a woman aged 60-75 years in good health.

This clonotype came up a few times. The chain recombines TRBV4-2 with TRBJ2-7; D is ambiguous. The J call may be in error: the DNA end matches TRBJ2-5 better. CDR1 LGHNA and CDR2 YNFKEQ come from the germline V gene. The CDR3 runs to 15 residues. Here the CDR3 DNA reads TGTGCCAGCAGCCAGGACGCTAGGAGCTTAGAGACCCAGTACTTC. Its protein product is CASSQDARSLETQYF.

The rearrangement uses TRBV5-6 and TRBJ2-4, with unresolved D. The J call may not be correct, given that the DNA end is closer to TRBJ2-7. This CDR3 comprises 14 residues. Germline assignment: CDR1 SGHDT and CDR2 YYEEEE. CDR3: CASSFGKVFYEQYF. The CDR3 bases are TGTGCCAGCAGCTTTGGGAAAGTCTTCTACGAGCAGTACTTC.

The chain recombines TRBV15 with TRBJ2-5; D is undetermined. Germline CDR1 is LNHNV and CDR2 is YYDKDF (reference sequence). CDR3 size: 14 residues. Deletions cut 1 base from V and 1 base from J, with 7 bases between. CDR3 amino acids: CATSRGIFQETQYF. The DNA for the CDR3 is TGTGCCACCAGCAGAGGAATTTTCCAAGAGACCCAGTACTTC.

This chain joins TRBV3-1 and TRBJ1-4; D is perhaps TRBD1 (5 bases). Germline CDR1 reads LGHDT; CDR2 reads YNNKEL (reference sequence). V lost 0 bases and J lost 8, with 13 bases in between. This CDR3 is built from 15 residues. DNA of the CDR3: TGTGCCAGCAGCCAAGATAACCAGGGAAGGGAAAAACTGTTTTTT. This sequence encodes CASSQDNQGREKLFF.

The rearrangement joins TRBV29-1 to TRBJ2-7, with 9 bases fitting TRBD1. The V gene's germline CDR1 is SQVTM and CDR2 ANQGSEA. The CDR3 length is 13 residues. After removal of 4 bases from V and 1 base from J, the junction contained 2 bases not matched to a gene. The CDR3 protein is CSVGDRDSYEQYF. CDR3 DNA sequence: TGCAGCGTTGGGGACAGGGATTCCTACGAGCAGTACTTC.

The rearrangement joins TRBV4-1 to TRBJ2-5; TRBD2 matches at 8 bases. Germline CDR1 is MGHRA and CDR2 is YSYEKL. The CDR3 is 16 amino acids. V shed 3 bases and J 11 bases; nucleotides not matched to a gene: 17. For the CDR3, the DNA is TGCGCCAGCAGCCAGGCGAAGAGGACTAGCATCGGTGAGCAGTACTTC. It specifies CASSQAKRTSIGEQYF.

This clonotype showed up just once. Germline is not matched at one junction end, which may reflect a read error. This CDR3 is CASSSFLGWQDQGTQYF. The DNA of the CDR3 is TGTGCCAGCAGCTCGTTCCTGGGTTGGCAGGACCAAGGGACCCAGTACTTC. The chain couples TRBV5-6 to TRBJ2-5; D unresolved. The CDR3 sequence is 17 residues long. In germline, CDR1 is SGHDT, CDR2 YYEEEE.

The chain carries TRBV20-1 and TRBJ1-5; D remains unclear. With 3 bases removed from V and 5 bases from J, the gap between germline ends came to 14 bases. The CDR3 runs to 14 residues. Per germline, CDR1 DFQATT and CDR2 SNEGSKA (reference sequence). CDR3 sequence reads: CSASKGWPDQPQHF. The CDR3 DNA follows: TGCAGTGCTAGTAAGGGATGGCCCGATCAGCCCCAGCATTTT.

V is TRBV12-3 or TRBV12-4 and J is TRBJ2-1; 7 bases are a match to TRBD2. The length of the CDR3 is 15 residues. V was clipped by 0 bases and J by 8 bases; unmatched bases: 7. CDR3 coding DNA: TGTGCCAGCAGTTTAGCGGGAGGGCCAGGATATGAGCAGTTCTTC. Its protein product is CASSLAGGPGYEQFF.

This chain uses TRBV15 with TRBJ2-1; the match to TRBD2 covers 7 bases. The CDR3 loop spans 16 amino acids. Germline CDR1 is LNHNV and CDR2 is YYDKDF (reference sequence). V trimming: 5 bases; J trimming: 4 bases; junction bases outside the gene matches: 11. The CDR3 region is CATSPGGEGLYNEQFF. The DNA for the CDR3 is TGTGCCACCAGCCCCGGAGGGGAGGGGCTTTACAATGAGCAGTTCTTC.

A few counts support this clonotype. The chain combines TRBV4-3 with TRBJ2-3, with D perhaps TRBD2 (6 bases). V gave up 0 bases and J gave up 1 base, with 8 bases separating them. Looked up from germline, CDR1 is LGHNA and CDR2 is YSLEER. This CDR3 spans 15 amino acids. The CDR3 DNA is TGCGCCAGCAGCCAAGACGGGGGTGGCACAGATACGCAGTATTTT. The encoded protein is CASSQDGGGTDTQYF.

This clonotype has more than one count but fewer than ten. The chain employs TRBV7-9 and TRBJ1-4; 8 bases match TRBD1. Trimming took 5 bases from V and 5 from J; bases not matched to a gene: 4. The V gene's germline CDR1 is SEHNR and CDR2 FQNEAQ (reference sequence). The CDR3 runs 14 residues. CDR3 in DNA: TGTGCCAGCAGCCAACAGGGGGTCAATGAAAAACTGTTTTTT. It specifies CASSQQGVNEKLFF.

This rearrangement joins TRBV20-1 to TRBJ2-5; TRBD2 matches at 9 bases. The V gene's germline CDR1 is DFQATT and CDR2 SNEGSKA (reference sequence). V dropped 5 bases and J dropped 11; count of bases not matched to a gene: 12. The CDR3 covers 13 residues. CDR3 sequence reads: CSAQTSGSGGQYF. The CDR3 DNA reads as TGCAGTGCTCAGACTAGCGGCAGTGGTGGGCAGTACTTC.

The chain links TRBV6-5 to TRBJ2-6; D possibly corresponds to TRBD2 (5 bases). Between the trimmed V and J ends, which lost 3 bases and 2 bases, there was a span of 8 bases. CDR3 length: 15 amino acids. CDR1 MNHEY and CDR2 SVGAGI come from the germline V gene. CDR3 in DNA: TGTGCCAGCAGTTATGAGGGCGCTGGGGCCAACGTCCTGACTTTC. Its protein is CASSYEGAGANVLTF.

This clonotype has only a few counts. This chain links TRBV7-9 with TRBJ1-6; D ambiguous. Trimming cost V 0 bases and J 9 bases, with 12 bases left between them. CDR3 length: 15 amino acids. Germline V lookup: CDR1 SEHNR, CDR2 FQNEAQ (reference sequence). The DNA of the CDR3 is TGTGCCAGCAGCTTAGCGTATCAGGCAATTTCACCCCTCCACTTT. Translating it yields CASSLAYQAISPLHF.

This clonotype has just a few counts. This chain connects TRBV20-1 to TRBJ2-1; D may be TRBD1 (7 bases). The length of the CDR3 is 13 residues. Germline CDR1 is DFQATT and CDR2 is SNEGSKA (reference sequence). V dropped 5 bases and J dropped 6 bases, with 14 bases sitting between them. The CDR3 coding sequence is TGCAGTGCTGCGGGACAGATCCTCAATGAGCAGTTCTTC. Translation gives CSAAGQILNEQFF.

This clonotype was recorded at least ten times. CDR3 in DNA: TGCAGCGTATTAGCGGGAGTCACAGATACGCAGTATTTT. The encoded protein is CSVLAGVTDTQYF. The V gene is TRBV29-1, the J gene TRBJ2-3, with 9 bases fitting TRBD2. V lost 6 bases, J lost 2 bases, and 3 bases stayed unmatched. The CDR3 sequence is 13 residues long. Germline CDR1 is SQVTM and CDR2 is ANQGSEA.

The V gene is TRBV6-6, the J gene TRBJ1-1, with 7 nucleotides matching TRBD1. The germline V gene encodes CDR1 MNHNY and CDR2 SVGAGI (reference sequence). V shed 0 bases, J shed 1 base, and the junction held 8 bases outside the gene matches. CDR3 length: 17 amino acids. In DNA form, the CDR3 reads TGTGCCAGCAGTTACTCCTACATGACAGGGACGAACACTGAAGCTTTCTTT. It is translated as CASSYSYMTGTNTEAFF.

This clonotype was seen a handful of times. The chain couples TRBV7-2 to TRBJ2-3; TRBD2 might be the D (6 bases). Trimming stripped 6 bases from V and 1 base from J, with 17 bases between. The V gene's germline CDR1 is SGHTA and CDR2 FQGNSA. This CDR3 spans 16 amino acids. The CDR3 nucleotides are TGTGCCAGCAGAAGGTTGGCGGGATTGGGCACAGATACGCAGTATTTT. Its protein is CASRRLAGLGTDTQYF.

The chain carries TRBV11-2 and TRBJ2-1; 14 bases map to TRBD2. The V gene's germline CDR1 is SGHAT and CDR2 FQNNGV. Germline trimming cut 2 bases from V and 10 bases from J; bases unmatched to any gene: 7. This CDR3 comprises 16 residues. CDR3 protein: CASSLQGLAGVGEQFF. For the CDR3, the DNA is TGTGCCAGCAGCTTACAGGGACTAGCGGGAGTCGGGGAGCAGTTCTTC.

This clonotype was observed a handful of times. In DNA, the CDR3 is TGTGCCAGCAGTCCTCAGGGTCCCTATGGCTACACCTTC. This sequence encodes CASSPQGPYGYTF. The chain is built from TRBV12-3 or TRBV12-4 and TRBJ1-2; D is perhaps TRBD1 (5 bases). V shed 5 bases and J shed 4 bases, with 11 bases lying between them. The CDR3 totals 13 residues.

The sample holds a few counts of this clonotype. The chain couples TRBV5-6 to TRBJ2-7; 7 positions match TRBD2. Germline CDR1 reads SGHDT; CDR2 reads YYEEEE. The V gene end was trimmed by 3 bases and the J gene end by 4 bases; junction bases not matched to a gene: 7. This CDR3 region has 14 residues. The CDR3 DNA follows: TGTGCCAGCAGCTCCACTAGCGATCTATACGAGCAGTACTTC. This sequence encodes CASSSTSDLYEQYF.

The chain couples TRBV29-1 to TRBJ2-5, with 9 positions matching TRBD2. TRBJ2-7 explains the end of the DNA better; the J call may be wrong. The CDR3 has 14 residues. From germline, CDR1 is SQVTM and CDR2 ANQGSEA. The DNA for the CDR3 is TGCAGCGTTGAAAGAGGCTCTAGCGGGAACGAGCAGTACTTC. Its translation is CSVERGSSGNEQYF.

The CDR3 spells CSVEQLRGGYTF. In DNA form, the CDR3 reads TGCAGCGTTGAACAGCTGAGGGGGGGCTACACCTTC. The chain links TRBV29-1 to TRBJ1-2, with D tentatively TRBD1 (6 bases). Trimming pared 2 bases from V and 8 bases from J, leaving 12 bases between. From germline, CDR1 is SQVTM and CDR2 ANQGSEA. The CDR3 covers 12 residues.

This clonotype was seen a handful of times. This rearrangement joins TRBV7-9 to TRBJ2-1, with 9 bases aligning to TRBD1. This CDR3 contains 16 residues. The V gene's germline CDR1 is SEHNR and CDR2 FQNEAQ (reference sequence). Trimming at V came to 8 bases and at J to 10 bases, leaving 18 bases not matched to a gene. The CDR3 DNA sequence: TGTGCCAGCGGCGCTTACTTGACAGGGGGATGGCAGGAGCAGTTCTTC. Its translation: CASGAYLTGGWQEQFF.

V usage is TRBV3-1 and J usage is TRBJ2-4; D remains ambiguous. The CDR3 spans 14 residues. Per the germline V gene, CDR1 is LGHDT and CDR2 is YNNKEL (reference sequence). Between the trimmed V and J ends, which lost 2 bases and 1 base, there was a span of 6 bases. The CDR3 DNA sequence: TGTGCCAGCAGCCAAAGGACGGCCAAAAACATTCAGTACTTC. Its protein product is CASSQRTAKNIQYF. Drawing the rest from reference TRBV3-1 and TRBJ2-4, the complete variable domain is DTAVSQTPKYLVTQMGNDKSIKCEQNLGHDTMYWYKQDSKKFLKIMFSYNNKELIINETVPNRFSPKSPDKAHLNLHINSLELGDSAVYFCASSQRTAKNIQYFGAGTRLSVL.